One and the same sample provided the 16 T cell receptor beta chains below, sequenced in a study of T cell responses to AZD1222 COVID-19 vaccine. Assay: immunoSEQ multiplex PCR; the TCRdb copy retains only in-frame clones and omits some. The table records about 110,000 clones, approximately 94% of them present only once. The material was peripheral blood, obtained 28 days after the second AZD1222 dose. These receptors were obtained from an adult who received the AZD1222 COVID-19 vaccine.

The gene calls are TRBV5-6 and TRBJ1-6; D perhaps matches TRBD1 (6 bases). The CDR3 is 14 amino acids. Germline CDR1 and CDR2: SGHDT and YYEEEE. With 4 bases removed from V and 7 bases from J, the gap between germline ends came to 12 bases. Written as DNA, the CDR3 is TGTGCCAGCAGCACAAGGGGGAAAAATTCACCCCTCCACTTT. As protein: CASSTRGKNSPLHF.

The chain joins TRBV12-2 to TRBJ1-2; the DNA was not used to check the table's D call, TRBD1. TRBV12-2 is a pseudogene locus. The CDR3 spans 19 residues. The CDR3 region is CASRFGSRDRGLTNYGYTF. The DNA of the CDR3 is TGTGCAAGTCGCTTCGGGAGCCGGGACAGGGGCCTTACTAACTATGGCTACACCTTC.

The rearrangement uses TRBV6-2 or TRBV6-3 and TRBJ2-5, with D maybe TRBD2 (7 bases). The CDR3 extends over 16 amino acids. Germline CDR1 MNHEY, CDR2 SVGEGT. Deletions cut 6 bases from V and 3 bases from J, with 20 bases between. The CDR3 DNA reads TGTGCCAGCAGCTATTCTAGGGGGGGGAGGAAAGAGACCCAGTACTTC. Residues: CASSYSRGGRKETQYF.

In this sample, this clone turned up a few times. The chain uses TRBV4-1 and TRBJ1-6; D is undetermined. V dropped 1 base and J dropped 7 bases, with 11 bases sitting between them. Germline V gene sequence: CDR1 MGHRA, CDR2 YSYEKL. The CDR3 is 15 residues long. The CDR3: CASSQAGQNNSPLHF. In DNA form, the CDR3 reads TGCGCCAGCAGCCAAGCCGGTCAGAACAATTCACCCCTCCACTTT.

The chain uses TRBV5-6 and TRBJ2-7; D uncertain. The germline V gene encodes CDR1 SGHDT and CDR2 YYEEEE. The CDR3 is 16 amino acids. Trimming cost V 0 bases and J 1 base, with 14 bases left between them. CDR3 sequence (DNA): TGTGCCAGCAGCTTGGCCGGAGAGGTATGGTCCTACGAGCAGTACTTC. Encoded protein: CASSLAGEVWSYEQYF. The full variable domain, its missing parts supplied by reference TRBV5-6 and TRBJ2-7, is DAGVTQSPTHLIKTRGQQVTLRCSPKSGHDTVSWYQQALGQGPQFIFQYYEEEERQRGNFPDRFSGHQFPNYSSELNVNALLLGDSALYLCASSLAGEVWSYEQYFGPGTRLTVT.

The J gene is TRBJ1-4, the V gene TRBV5-6; D might be TRBD1 (6 bases). The CDR3 covers 15 residues. Germline values: CDR1 SGHDT, CDR2 YYEEEE. Trimming cost V 2 bases and J 8 bases, with 16 bases left between them. CDR3 nucleotide sequence: TGTGCCAGCAGCTTACGTTCCAGGGGATGGGAAAAACTGTTTTTT. It translates to CASSLRSRGWEKLFF. The whole variable domain, filled in from reference TRBV5-6 and TRBJ1-4, reads DAGVTQSPTHLIKTRGQQVTLRCSPKSGHDTVSWYQQALGQGPQFIFQYYEEEERQRGNFPDRFSGHQFPNYSSELNVNALLLGDSALYLCASSLRSRGWEKLFFGSGTQLSVL.

This chain links TRBV19 with TRBJ2-7; tentative D call: TRBD1 (6 bases). The V and J ends lost 5 bases and 3 bases respectively, with 14 bases between them. CDR3 length equals 14 residues. In germline, CDR1 is LNHDA, CDR2 SQIVND (reference sequence). CDR3 sequence (DNA): TGTGCCAGTAGTGGGACAAGCACCTTCTACGAGCAGTACTTC. It is translated as CASSGTSTFYEQYF.

There are a few counts of this clone. The chain links TRBV28 to TRBJ2-7; D is possibly TRBD1 (5 bases). This CDR3 contains 15 residues. Germline CDR1 MDHEN, CDR2 SYDVKM. V shed 4 bases and J shed 2 bases, with 15 bases lying between them. The CDR3 DNA reads as TGTGCCAGCAGTTCCCCCACAGGAGCCCCCTACGAGCAGTACTTC. Amino acid sequence: CASSSPTGAPYEQYF.

The J gene is TRBJ1-5, the V gene TRBV2, with TRBD1 matching over 7 bases. The V gene end was trimmed by 4 bases and the J gene end by 4 bases; junction bases not matched to a gene: 1. Germline lookup yields CDR1 SNHLY and CDR2 FYNNEI. This CDR3 is built from 13 residues. The CDR3 here is CASSGTGNQPQHF. CDR3 in DNA: TGTGCCAGCAGTGGGACAGGTAATCAGCCCCAGCATTTT.

This clone was observed once. The chain carries TRBV15 and TRBJ1-4; tentative D call: TRBD1 (5 bases). CDR1 is LNHNV and CDR2 is YYDKDF in the germline V gene (reference sequence). The CDR3 extends over 14 amino acids. Trimming left V 0 bases short and J 13 bases short, with 15 bases between. The CDR3, as DNA: TGTGCCACCAGCAGAGATATCGGGGCTCTGAGACTGTTTTTT. This encodes CATSRDIGALRLFF.

J is TRBJ2-7 and V is TRBV5-1; weak D call: TRBD1 (6 bases). CDR1 and CDR2 from the germline V gene are SGHRS and YFSETQ. This CDR3 spans 15 amino acids. Trimming shortened V by 0 bases and J by 6 bases, and 16 bases separated the two germline ends. The CDR3: CASSLGQVQTGEQYF. CDR3 nucleotides: TGCGCCAGCAGCTTGGGACAGGTTCAGACGGGCGAGCAGTACTTC.

The CDR3 spells CASSLSIEAFF. The CDR3, as DNA: TGTGCCAGCAGTTTATCAATTGAAGCTTTCTTT. The chain is built from TRBV12-3 or TRBV12-4 and TRBJ1-1, with D uncertain. Trimming stripped 2 bases from V and 7 bases from J, with 5 bases between. This CDR3 is 11 amino acids long.

This clone was seen just once. The V call is TRBV5-8, the J call TRBJ2-2, with no clear D. V was clipped by 0 bases and J by 8 bases, with 17 bases between them. Germline CDR1 is SGHTS and CDR2 is YDEGEE. CDR3 length: 16 amino acids. The CDR3 sequence: CASSLVGRPFDGELFF. The CDR3 coding sequence is TGTGCCAGCAGCTTGGTAGGGCGGCCCTTCGATGGGGAGCTGTTTTTT.

In nucleotides, the CDR3 is TGCGCCAGCAGCTCGGGGGGCGCCAGGGATTCACCCCTCCACTTT. Amino acids: CASSSGGARDSPLHF. The chain combines TRBV5-1 with TRBJ1-6; a possible D gene is TRBD1 (6 bases). The V end lost 3 bases, the J end lost 8 bases, and 15 bases lay between the germline ends. The CDR3 is 15 residues long. CDR1 SGHRS and CDR2 YFSETQ come from the germline V gene.

The rearrangement links TRBV28 to TRBJ2-1; 7 nucleotides align to TRBD1. There are 12 residues in the CDR3. Germline CDR1 reads MDHEN; CDR2 reads SYDVKM. Trimming took 5 bases from V and 14 from J; bases not matched to a gene: 9. This CDR3 is CASSTPGQTKFF. In nucleotides, the CDR3 is TGTGCCAGCAGTACTCCGGGACAGACGAAGTTCTTC.

This chain links TRBV28 with TRBJ1-1; D gene ambiguous. Trimming removed 5 bases from V and 6 bases from J, with 16 bases in between. CDR1 is MDHEN and CDR2 is SYDVKM in the germline V gene. The CDR3 covers 14 residues. CDR3 protein: CASSTGPEEAEAFF. CDR3 DNA: TGTGCCAGCAGTACCGGGCCAGAGGAGGCTGAAGCTTTCTTT.